The rows below give T cell receptor beta chains drawn from one sample of a study of CD8+CD57+ T cells in acquired aplastic anemia. One entry per CDR3 protein, called by TCRdb with MiXCR from the reads. The table lists over 100,000 distinct CDR3 sequences, more than 35% of them singletons. Specimen: sorted CD4+, CD8+, or CD8+CD57+ T cells (not recorded which) from PBMCs. These receptors all stem from a human donor in good health, serving as a control. CDR3s include the opening cysteine and the closing phenylalanine or tryptophan. The order of the fields is CDR3 DNA, CDR3 protein, CDR3 length, J gene, D gene, clone size, V gene. The D gene is left open where the match is weak. Not every row has a clone size; where given, it reads once, few, many or a size class.

CDR3 DNA: TGTGCCAGCAGTTTCTCCCTTGGGGTAGCCAAAAACATTCAGTACTTC
CDR3 protein: CASSFSLGVAKNIQYF
CDR3 length: 16
J gene: TRBJ2-4
D gene: .
clone size: .
V gene: TRBV12-3/TRBV12-4

CDR3 DNA: TGTGCCAGCAGCTCACACGACAGGGCGGGAGTTCGCACTGAAGCTTTCTTT
CDR3 protein: CASSSHDRAGVRTEAFF
CDR3 length: 17
J gene: TRBJ1-1
D gene: TRBD1
clone size: many
V gene: TRBV7-9

CDR3 DNA: TGTGCCAGCACAGGGAACAATGAGCAGTTCTTC
CDR3 protein: CASTGNNEQFF
CDR3 length: 11
J gene: TRBJ2-1
D gene: .
clone size: many
V gene: TRBV6-5

CDR3 DNA: TGTGCCAGCAGTGGGGTCGGATTAGACACTGAAGCTTTCTTT
CDR3 protein: CASSGVGLDTEAFF
CDR3 length: 14
J gene: TRBJ1-1
D gene: .
clone size: .
V gene: TRBV2

CDR3 DNA: TGTGCCAGCTTTTCTAACGGCCGCTACGGCTACACCTTC
CDR3 protein: CASFSNGRYGYTF
CDR3 length: 13
J gene: TRBJ1-2
D gene: .
clone size: .
V gene: TRBV6-1

CDR3 DNA: TGTGCCAGCAGTGAAGGGTGGGACATAACCTATGGCTACACCTTC
CDR3 protein: CASSEGWDITYGYTF
CDR3 length: 15
J gene: TRBJ1-2
D gene: .
clone size: many
V gene: TRBV6-1

CDR3 DNA: TGTGCCAGCAGCCAGAGGCCCCGACTAGCGAGAAATGAGCAGTTCTTC
CDR3 protein: CASSQRPRLARNEQFF
CDR3 length: 16
J gene: TRBJ2-1
D gene: TRBD2
clone size: .
V gene: TRBV3-1

CDR3 DNA: TGCGCCAGCAGCTCGCGCGGGACTAGCGGGGCACCAGATACGCAGTATTTT
CDR3 protein: CASSSRGTSGAPDTQYF
CDR3 length: 17
J gene: TRBJ2-3
D gene: TRBD2
clone size: many
V gene: TRBV5-1

CDR3 DNA: TGTGCCAGCAGTGAAAGCGCGCGGGAGACCCAGTACTTC
CDR3 protein: CASSESARETQYF
CDR3 length: 13
J gene: TRBJ2-5
D gene: .
clone size: many
V gene: TRBV2

CDR3 DNA: TGTGCCAGTAGTGGATTCTCCCGGGACAGCAGTAGCCAGGGCTTCTATGGCTACACCTTC
CDR3 protein: CASSGFSRDSSSQGFYGYTF
CDR3 length: 20
J gene: TRBJ1-2
D gene: TRBD1
clone size: .
V gene: TRBV19

CDR3 DNA: TGTGCCAGTAGTATAGGGGGGGGGAGACTGAATCAGCCCCAGCATTTT
CDR3 protein: CASSIGGGRLNQPQHF
CDR3 length: 16
J gene: TRBJ1-5
D gene: .
clone size: many
V gene: TRBV19

CDR3 DNA: TGTGCCAGCAGACCTAGACAGGGAACCTCCGAGCAGTACTTC
CDR3 protein: CASRPRQGTSEQYF
CDR3 length: 14
J gene: TRBJ2-7
D gene: TRBD1
clone size: .
V gene: TRBV2

CDR3 DNA: TGTGCCAGCAGCTTAAGCGAAAGGGGCTACACCTTC
CDR3 protein: CASSLSERGYTF
CDR3 length: 12
J gene: TRBJ1-2
D gene: .
clone size: .
V gene: TRBV7-9

CDR3 DNA: TGTGCCAGCAGCCCAGGGCGGGGCGCACACTATGGCTACACCTTC
CDR3 protein: CASSPGRGAHYGYTF
CDR3 length: 15
J gene: TRBJ1-2
D gene: .
clone size: once
V gene: TRBV7-9

CDR3 DNA: TGTGCCAGTAGTATTGGGAATGGCTACACCTTC
CDR3 protein: CASSIGNGYTF
CDR3 length: 11
J gene: TRBJ1-2
D gene: .
clone size: .
V gene: TRBV19

CDR3 DNA: TGTGCCAGCTCACCACCAATGACAGGGCTGAGCACTGAAGCTTTCTTT
CDR3 protein: CASSPPMTGLSTEAFF
CDR3 length: 16
J gene: TRBJ1-1
D gene: TRBD1
clone size: .
V gene: TRBV18

CDR3 DNA: TGTGCCAGCAGCTTTGGCATATCCTACAATGAGCAGTTCTTC
CDR3 protein: CASSFGISYNEQFF
CDR3 length: 14
J gene: TRBJ2-1
D gene: .
clone size: many
V gene: TRBV7-8

CDR3 DNA: TGTGCCAGTAGTATAGTGGGGACAGGGAATTCACCCCTCCACTTT
CDR3 protein: CASSIVGTGNSPLHF
CDR3 length: 15
J gene: TRBJ1-6
D gene: TRBD1
clone size: once
V gene: TRBV19

CDR3 DNA: TGTGCCACCAGTGAGACAACAGGGACGGACATTCAGTACTTC
CDR3 protein: CATSETTGTDIQYF
CDR3 length: 14
J gene: TRBJ2-4
D gene: .
clone size: .
V gene: TRBV24-1